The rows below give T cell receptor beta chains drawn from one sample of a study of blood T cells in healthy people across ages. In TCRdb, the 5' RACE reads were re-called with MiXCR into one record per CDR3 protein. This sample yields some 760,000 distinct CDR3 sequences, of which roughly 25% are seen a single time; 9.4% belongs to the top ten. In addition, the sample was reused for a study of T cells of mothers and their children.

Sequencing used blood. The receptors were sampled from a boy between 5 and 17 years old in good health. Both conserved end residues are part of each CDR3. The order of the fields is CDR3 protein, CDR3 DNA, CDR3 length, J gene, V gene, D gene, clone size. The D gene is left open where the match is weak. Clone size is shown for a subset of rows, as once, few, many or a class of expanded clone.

CDR3aa: CASSQGTTHWYF
CDR3nt: TGTGCCAGCAGCCAAGGAACCACTCACTGGTACTTC
len: 12
j_gene: TRBJ2-7
v_gene: TRBV3-1
d_gene: NA
abundance: few

CDR3aa: CASSQDNSARSTGNTIYF
CDR3nt: TGTGCCAGCAGCCAAGATAACTCAGCTAGGAGCACTGGAAACACCATATATTTT
len: 18
j_gene: TRBJ1-3
v_gene: TRBV3-1
d_gene: NA
abundance: NA

CDR3aa: CASSLAGDGYTF
CDR3nt: TGTGCCAGCAGTTTAGCAGGGGATGGCTACACCTTC
len: 12
j_gene: TRBJ1-2
v_gene: TRBV5-1
d_gene: NA
abundance: many

CDR3aa: CASTTGLAGRPSLYNEQFF
CDR3nt: TGCGCCAGCACCACAGGGCTAGCGGGACGCCCCTCCCTCTACAATGAGCAGTTCTTC
len: 19
j_gene: TRBJ2-1
v_gene: TRBV4-1
d_gene: TRBD2
abundance: NA

CDR3aa: CAISDLGGVADHTGELFF
CDR3nt: TGTGCCATCAGTGACCTTGGAGGGGTAGCGGATCACACCGGGGAGCTGTTTTTT
len: 18
j_gene: TRBJ2-2
v_gene: TRBV10-3
d_gene: NA
abundance: NA

CDR3aa: CARNGYTF
CDR3nt: TGTGCCAGAAATGGCTACACCTTC
len: 8
j_gene: TRBJ1-2
v_gene: TRBV25-1
d_gene: NA
abundance: NA

CDR3aa: CASSLDVSTLTEAFF
CDR3nt: TGTGCCAGCAGTTTAGATGTCAGCACCCTCACTGAAGCTTTCTTT
len: 15
j_gene: TRBJ1-1
v_gene: TRBV12-3/TRBV12-4
d_gene: NA
abundance: NA

CDR3aa: CASSQRQGPSYERYF
CDR3nt: TGTGCCAGCAGCCAAAGACAGGGGCCTTCCTACGAGCGGTACTTC
len: 15
j_gene: TRBJ2-7
v_gene: TRBV5-6
d_gene: TRBD1
abundance: few

CDR3aa: CASSSHTGSPETQYF
CDR3nt: TGTGCCAGCAGTTCTCATACGGGGTCGCCTGAGACCCAGTACTTC
len: 15
j_gene: TRBJ2-5
v_gene: TRBV12-3/TRBV12-4
d_gene: NA
abundance: few

CDR3aa: CSARLAEYNEQFF
CDR3nt: TGCAGTGCCCGACTAGCGGAGTACAATGAGCAGTTCTTC
len: 13
j_gene: TRBJ2-1
v_gene: TRBV20-1
d_gene: TRBD2
abundance: NA

CDR3aa: CSVEEVLAQFF
CDR3nt: TGCAGCGTTGAAGAGGTCCTCGCGCAGTTCTTC
len: 11
j_gene: TRBJ2-1
v_gene: TRBV29-1
d_gene: NA
abundance: few

CDR3aa: CASSQGRILNEKLFF
CDR3nt: TGCGCCAGCAGCCAAGGCAGGATCCTTAATGAAAAACTGTTTTTT
len: 15
j_gene: TRBJ1-4
v_gene: TRBV4-3
d_gene: NA
abundance: NA

CDR3aa: CASSPLDGFEQYF
CDR3nt: TGCGCCAGCAGCCCTCTGGACGGCTTCGAGCAGTACTTC
len: 13
j_gene: TRBJ2-7
v_gene: TRBV5-1
d_gene: NA
abundance: few

CDR3aa: CASRDILASWDEQYF
CDR3nt: TGCGCCAGCAGAGATATCTTAGCGAGCTGGGACGAGCAGTACTTC
len: 15
j_gene: TRBJ2-7
v_gene: TRBV10-2
d_gene: NA
abundance: few

CDR3aa: CSARPGEGGDEQYF
CDR3nt: TGCAGTGCTAGACCCGGGGAGGGCGGAGACGAGCAGTACTTC
len: 14
j_gene: TRBJ2-7
v_gene: TRBV20-1
d_gene: TRBD2
abundance: few

CDR3aa: CSVERGEAESYEQYF
CDR3nt: TGCAGCGTTGAAAGGGGGGAAGCGGAGTCCTACGAGCAGTACTTC
len: 15
j_gene: TRBJ2-7
v_gene: TRBV29-1
d_gene: NA
abundance: NA

CDR3aa: CASSLKGQGIYEQYF
CDR3nt: TGTGCCAGCAGCTTAAAGGGACAGGGAATCTACGAGCAGTACTTC
len: 15
j_gene: TRBJ2-7
v_gene: TRBV7-6
d_gene: TRBD1
abundance: few

CDR3aa: CSARGGQGYQETQYF
CDR3nt: TGCAGTGCTAGAGGGGGACAGGGATACCAAGAGACCCAGTACTTC
len: 15
j_gene: TRBJ2-5
v_gene: TRBV20-1
d_gene: TRBD1
abundance: once

CDR3aa: CASSQVQGETQYF
CDR3nt: TGCGCCAGCAGCCAAGTACAGGGGGAGACCCAGTACTTC
len: 13
j_gene: TRBJ2-5
v_gene: TRBV4-1
d_gene: TRBD1
abundance: few

CDR3aa: CASSLDRGLRETQYF
CDR3nt: TGTGCCAGCAGCTTGGACAGGGGGTTGAGAGAGACCCAGTACTTC
len: 15
j_gene: TRBJ2-5
v_gene: TRBV5-6
d_gene: TRBD1
abundance: once

CDR3aa: CAISEVQGNYEQYF
CDR3nt: TGTGCCATCAGTGAGGTCCAGGGAAACTACGAGCAGTACTTC
len: 14
j_gene: TRBJ2-7
v_gene: TRBV10-3
d_gene: NA
abundance: NA

CDR3aa: CASSYSGGSIYEQYF
CDR3nt: TGTGCCAGCAGTTACTCTGGCGGGAGTATTTACGAGCAGTACTTC
len: 15
j_gene: TRBJ2-7
v_gene: TRBV6-2/TRBV6-3
d_gene: TRBD2
abundance: NA

CDR3aa: CASSLFRGSNQPQHF
CDR3nt: TGTGCCAGCAGTTTATTCAGGGGAAGCAATCAGCCCCAGCATTTT
len: 15
j_gene: TRBJ1-5
v_gene: TRBV28
d_gene: NA
abundance: few

CDR3aa: CASSDEYEQYF
CDR3nt: TGTGCCAGCAGTGACGAGTACGAGCAGTACTTC
len: 11
j_gene: TRBJ2-7
v_gene: TRBV2
d_gene: NA
abundance: NA

CDR3aa: CSARDGGRLSSYEQYF
CDR3nt: TGCAGTGCTAGAGATGGCGGCAGACTAAGTTCCTACGAGCAGTACTTC
len: 16
j_gene: TRBJ2-7
v_gene: TRBV20-1
d_gene: NA
abundance: NA

CDR3aa: CASSLGRSTGELFF
CDR3nt: TGTGCCAGCAGTTTGGGACGGTCAACCGGGGAGCTGTTTTTT
len: 14
j_gene: TRBJ2-2
v_gene: TRBV27
d_gene: NA
abundance: few

CDR3aa: CASSSRGRKTDTQYF
CDR3nt: TGTGCCAGCAGTTCTCGGGGCAGAAAAACAGATACGCAGTATTTT
len: 15
j_gene: TRBJ2-3
v_gene: TRBV12-3/TRBV12-4
d_gene: NA
abundance: NA

CDR3aa: CASSPSQPYSYEQYF
CDR3nt: TGTGCCAGCAGTCCTAGTCAACCATACTCCTACGAGCAGTACTTC
len: 15
j_gene: TRBJ2-7
v_gene: TRBV27
d_gene: NA
abundance: NA

CDR3aa: CATSDTTGTSGRAGETQYF
CDR3nt: TGTGCCACCAGTGATACGACCGGGACTAGCGGGAGGGCCGGGGAGACCCAGTACTTC
len: 19
j_gene: TRBJ2-5
v_gene: TRBV24-1
d_gene: TRBD2
abundance: few

CDR3aa: CASSYSRTSGDNTGELFF
CDR3nt: TGTGCCAGCAGTTACTCGAGGACTAGCGGGGATAACACCGGGGAGCTGTTTTTT
len: 18
j_gene: TRBJ2-2
v_gene: TRBV6-2/TRBV6-3
d_gene: TRBD2
abundance: NA

CDR3aa: CASSLENRVEAFF
CDR3nt: TGTGCCAGCAGTTTAGAGAACAGGGTCGAAGCTTTCTTT
len: 13
j_gene: TRBJ1-1
v_gene: TRBV12-3/TRBV12-4
d_gene: NA
abundance: few

CDR3aa: CASSPSTGAQETQYF
CDR3nt: TGTGCCAGCAGCCCGAGTACCGGGGCCCAAGAGACCCAGTACTTC
len: 15
j_gene: TRBJ2-5
v_gene: TRBV5-6
d_gene: NA
abundance: few

CDR3aa: CASSLGGSGPIYEQYF
CDR3nt: TGTGCCAGCAGTTTAGGCGGGAGTGGCCCTATCTACGAGCAGTACTTC
len: 16
j_gene: TRBJ2-7
v_gene: TRBV12-3/TRBV12-4
d_gene: TRBD2
abundance: NA

CDR3aa: CASTTPGLAGGEQFF
CDR3nt: TGTGCCAGTACTACTCCGGGACTAGCGGGAGGAGAGCAGTTCTTC
len: 15
j_gene: TRBJ2-1
v_gene: TRBV19
d_gene: TRBD2
abundance: NA

CDR3aa: CASSPGQITDTQYF
CDR3nt: TGTGCCAGCTCACCCGGACAGATCACAGATACGCAGTATTTT
len: 14
j_gene: TRBJ2-3
v_gene: TRBV18
d_gene: NA
abundance: few

CDR3aa: CASSLLPGQGEADTQYF
CDR3nt: TGTGCCAGCAGTTTATTACCGGGACAGGGTGAGGCAGATACGCAGTATTTT
len: 17
j_gene: TRBJ2-3
v_gene: TRBV12-3/TRBV12-4
d_gene: TRBD1
abundance: NA

CDR3aa: CATYQIMDTEAFF
CDR3nt: TGTGCCACCTACCAGATCATGGACACTGAAGCTTTCTTT
len: 13
j_gene: TRBJ1-1
v_gene: TRBV28
d_gene: NA
abundance: few

CDR3aa: CASSLSVGTEAFF
CDR3nt: TGTGCCAGCAGCTTATCTGTGGGAACTGAAGCTTTCTTT
len: 13
j_gene: TRBJ1-1
v_gene: TRBV7-9
d_gene: NA
abundance: NA

CDR3aa: CASSLDAGVETQYF
CDR3nt: TGTGCCAGCAGCTTGGACGCCGGAGTAGAGACCCAGTACTTC
len: 14
j_gene: TRBJ2-5
v_gene: TRBV5-6
d_gene: NA
abundance: few

CDR3aa: CASRPVQGEKLFF
CDR3nt: TGTGCCAGCAGACCAGTACAGGGTGAAAAACTGTTTTTT
len: 13
j_gene: TRBJ1-4
v_gene: TRBV6-6
d_gene: NA
abundance: NA

CDR3aa: CASSLETGDYEQYF
CDR3nt: TGTGCCAGCAGTTTAGAAACAGGGGACTACGAGCAGTACTTC
len: 14
j_gene: TRBJ2-7
v_gene: TRBV28
d_gene: TRBD1
abundance: NA

CDR3aa: CASSSTTGTAGVWAEAFF
CDR3nt: TGTGCCAGCAGTTCTACTACCGGGACAGCCGGCGTGTGGGCTGAAGCTTTCTTT
len: 18
j_gene: TRBJ1-1
v_gene: TRBV28
d_gene: TRBD1
abundance: NA

CDR3aa: CASSLPLVGAEIQETQYF
CDR3nt: TGTGCCAGCAGCTTACCCCTCGTGGGAGCGGAGATCCAAGAGACCCAGTACTTC
len: 18
j_gene: TRBJ2-5
v_gene: TRBV7-9
d_gene: NA
abundance: NA

CDR3aa: CASSFLAGGSYNEQFF
CDR3nt: TGTGCCAGCAGCTTTTTGGCGGGGGGATCCTACAATGAGCAGTTCTTC
len: 16
j_gene: TRBJ2-1
v_gene: TRBV11-2
d_gene: TRBD2
abundance: few

CDR3aa: CASSLARQGGYTF
CDR3nt: TGTGCCAGCAGCTTAGCCCGACAGGGAGGCTACACCTTC
len: 13
j_gene: TRBJ1-2
v_gene: TRBV7-2
d_gene: TRBD1
abundance: NA

CDR3aa: CASSFLGGFNYGYTF
CDR3nt: TGTGCCAGCAGCTTCCTCGGAGGATTTAACTATGGCTACACCTTC
len: 15
j_gene: TRBJ1-2
v_gene: TRBV7-9
d_gene: NA
abundance: few

CDR3aa: CASSQGDRGSTDTQYF
CDR3nt: TGCGCCAGCAGCCAAGGGGATAGGGGGAGCACAGATACGCAGTATTTT
len: 16
j_gene: TRBJ2-3
v_gene: TRBV4-3
d_gene: NA
abundance: NA

CDR3aa: CASSWTDINSPLHF
CDR3nt: TGCGCCAGCAGTTGGACAGATATTAATTCACCCCTCCACTTT
len: 14
j_gene: TRBJ1-6
v_gene: TRBV5-1
d_gene: NA
abundance: few

CDR3aa: CASSLDWVEGYTF
CDR3nt: TGTGCCAGCAGCTTAGATTGGGTAGAAGGCTACACCTTC
len: 13
j_gene: TRBJ1-2
v_gene: TRBV11-2
d_gene: NA
abundance: few